This T cell receptor (beta chain) was captured in a study of blood T cell repertoires in COVID-19. Study summary: Sites in the United States, Italy and Spain provided acute and convalescent COVID-19 samples. The analysed material was cDNA or gDNA that came from T cells, B-cell-depleted T cells, or PBMCs.

Authors' analysis steps: Nucleated cell counts were estimated from reference gene primer amplification. Profiled with immunoSEQ multiplex PCR; TCRdb holds only in-frame clones, not every one. The V and J calls and clone size come from that table; D and trimming were worked out from the DNA. The data show about 360,000 clones, approximately 86% seen once. The length of the CDR3 is 14 residues. Germline trimming cut 5 bases from V and 4 bases from J; bases unmatched to any gene: 4. CDR1 and CDR2 (germline): MRHNA, SNTAGT. The chain employs TRBV6-4 and TRBJ2-2, with 7 nucleotides matching TRBD2. The sequencing sample was made of peripheral blood. The receptor comes from a human donor in a cohort sampled during active COVID-19. This CDR3 reads CASSPGGGTGELFF. For the CDR3, the DNA is TGTGCCAGCAGTCCGGGGGGAGGCACCGGGGAGCTGTTTTTT.